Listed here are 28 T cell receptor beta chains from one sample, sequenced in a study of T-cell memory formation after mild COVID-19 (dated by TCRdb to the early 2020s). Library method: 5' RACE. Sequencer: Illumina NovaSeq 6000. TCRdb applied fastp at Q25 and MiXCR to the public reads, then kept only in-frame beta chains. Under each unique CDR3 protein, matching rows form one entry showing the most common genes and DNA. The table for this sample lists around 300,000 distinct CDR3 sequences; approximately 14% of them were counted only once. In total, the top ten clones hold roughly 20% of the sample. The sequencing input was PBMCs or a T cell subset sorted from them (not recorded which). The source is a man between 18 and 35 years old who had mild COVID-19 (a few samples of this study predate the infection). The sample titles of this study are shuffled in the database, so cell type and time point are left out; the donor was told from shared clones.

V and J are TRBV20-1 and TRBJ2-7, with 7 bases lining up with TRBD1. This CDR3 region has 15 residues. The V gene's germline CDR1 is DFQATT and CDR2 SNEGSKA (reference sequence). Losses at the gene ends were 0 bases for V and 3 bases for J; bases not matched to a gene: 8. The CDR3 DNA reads TGCAGTGCTAGAGATCGGACAGGAATGGACTACGAGCAGTACTTC. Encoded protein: CSARDRTGMDYEQYF.

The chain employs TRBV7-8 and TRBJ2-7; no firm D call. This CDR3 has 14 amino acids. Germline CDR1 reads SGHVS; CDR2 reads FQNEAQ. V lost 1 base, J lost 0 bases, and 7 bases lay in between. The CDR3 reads CASSLGSASYEQYF. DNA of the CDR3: TGTGCCAGCAGCTTAGGGTCCGCCTCCTACGAGCAGTACTTC.

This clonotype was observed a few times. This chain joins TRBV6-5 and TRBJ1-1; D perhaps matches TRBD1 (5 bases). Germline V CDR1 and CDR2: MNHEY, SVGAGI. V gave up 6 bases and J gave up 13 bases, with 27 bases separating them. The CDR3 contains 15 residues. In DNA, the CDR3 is TGTGCCAGCAGAGTGGGACCATCGGCCGGGGGTGAGGATTTCTTT. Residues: CASRVGPSAGGEDFF.

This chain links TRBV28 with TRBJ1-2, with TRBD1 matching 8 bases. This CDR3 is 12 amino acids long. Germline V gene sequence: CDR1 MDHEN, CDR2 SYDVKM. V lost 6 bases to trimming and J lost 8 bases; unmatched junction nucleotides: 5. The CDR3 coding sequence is TGTGCCAGCAGCCGAAACAGGGGGGGCTACACCTTC. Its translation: CASSRNRGGYTF.

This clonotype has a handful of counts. DNA of the CDR3: TGCGCCAGCAGCCTTGGGACAGGCCTCTATGGCTACACCTTC. Its protein product is CASSLGTGLYGYTF. The chain has TRBV4-3 and TRBJ1-2; TRBD1 matches 8 bases. The CDR3 spans 14 residues. V was clipped by 4 bases and J by 4 bases; unmatched bases: 5. CDR1 is LGHNA and CDR2 is YSLEER in the germline V gene.

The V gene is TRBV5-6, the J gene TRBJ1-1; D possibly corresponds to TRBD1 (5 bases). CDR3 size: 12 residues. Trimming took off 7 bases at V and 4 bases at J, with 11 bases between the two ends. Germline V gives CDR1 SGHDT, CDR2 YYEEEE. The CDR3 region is CASYLGGTEAFF. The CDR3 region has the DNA TGTGCCAGCTATTTGGGGGGCACTGAAGCTTTCTTT.

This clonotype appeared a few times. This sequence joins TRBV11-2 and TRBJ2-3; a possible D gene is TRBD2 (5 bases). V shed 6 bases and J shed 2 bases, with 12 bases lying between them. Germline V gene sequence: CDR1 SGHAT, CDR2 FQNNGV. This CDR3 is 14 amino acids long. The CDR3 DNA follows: TGTGCCAGCAGTTGGGGAGTGCTCACAGATACGCAGTATTTT. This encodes CASSWGVLTDTQYF.

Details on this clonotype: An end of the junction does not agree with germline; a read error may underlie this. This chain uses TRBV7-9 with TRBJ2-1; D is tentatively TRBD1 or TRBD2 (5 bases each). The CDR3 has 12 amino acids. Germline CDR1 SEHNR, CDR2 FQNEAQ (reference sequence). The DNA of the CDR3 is TGTGCCAGCAGCTACGGGGCCGCAGGGATCTTTTTC. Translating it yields CASSYGAAGIFF.

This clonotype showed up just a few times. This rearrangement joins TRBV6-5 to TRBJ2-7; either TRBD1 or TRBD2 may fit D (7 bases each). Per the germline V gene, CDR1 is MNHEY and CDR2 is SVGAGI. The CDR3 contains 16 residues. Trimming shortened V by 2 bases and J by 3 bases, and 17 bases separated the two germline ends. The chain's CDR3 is CASSYGVGGGGYEQYF. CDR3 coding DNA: TGTGCCAGCAGTTACGGGGTGGGAGGGGGCGGCTACGAGCAGTACTTC.

CDR3 DNA: TGCAGTGCTATCAACGGCGAAAAACTGTTTTTT. Protein product: CSAINGEKLFF. The rearrangement joins TRBV20-1 to TRBJ1-4, with no clear D. The CDR3 is 11 residues long. CDR1 is DFQATT, CDR2 SNEGSKA, per germline (reference sequence). V dropped 4 bases and J dropped 8 bases, with 8 bases sitting between them.

CDR3 sequence reads: CASSVAPGGRGQPQHF. DNA of the CDR3: TGTGCCAGCAGCGTCGCGCCGGGGGGGCGTGGACAGCCCCAGCATTTT. The chain has TRBV28 and TRBJ1-5; perhaps TRBD1 as D (6 bases). V dropped 6 bases and J dropped 7 bases, with 22 bases sitting between them. Germline-derived CDR1 and CDR2 are MDHEN and SYDVKM. This CDR3 has 16 amino acids.

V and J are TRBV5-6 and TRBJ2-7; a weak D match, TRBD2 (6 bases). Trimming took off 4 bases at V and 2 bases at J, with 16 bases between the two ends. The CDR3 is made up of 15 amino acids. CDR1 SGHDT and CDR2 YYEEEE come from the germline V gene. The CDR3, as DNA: TGTGCCAGCAGCATGAGTAGCGGAGCAACCTACGAGCAGTACGTC. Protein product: CASSMSSGATYEQYV.

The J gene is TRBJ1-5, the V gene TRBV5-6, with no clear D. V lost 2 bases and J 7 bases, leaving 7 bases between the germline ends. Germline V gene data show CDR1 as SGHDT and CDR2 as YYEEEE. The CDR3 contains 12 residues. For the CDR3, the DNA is TGTGCCAGCAGCTTCAGGCTACAGCCCCAGCATTTT. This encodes CASSFRLQPQHF.

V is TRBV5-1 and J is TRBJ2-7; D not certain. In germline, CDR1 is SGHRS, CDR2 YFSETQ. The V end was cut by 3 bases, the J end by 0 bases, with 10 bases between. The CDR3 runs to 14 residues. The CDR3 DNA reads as TGCGCCAGCAGCTCTGGACGGAGCTCCTACGAGCAGTACTTC. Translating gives CASSSGRSSYEQYF.

The DNA of the CDR3 is TGCGCCAGCAGCTCAGGACAGGGGCTCTCCTACGAGCAGTACTTC. Translation: CASSSGQGLSYEQYF. V and J are TRBV5-1 and TRBJ2-7; 9 nucleotides match TRBD1. V was clipped by 3 bases and J by 0 bases; unmatched bases: 4. Germline-derived CDR1 and CDR2 are SGHRS and YFSETQ. This CDR3 is built from 15 residues. The variable domain in full, with the rest retrieved from reference TRBV5-1 and TRBJ2-7, is KAGVTQTPRYLIKTRGQQVTLSCSPISGHRSVSWYQQTPGQGLQFLFEYFSETQRNKGNFPGRFSGRQFSNSRSEMNVSTLELGDSALYLCASSSGQGLSYEQYFGPGTRLTVT.

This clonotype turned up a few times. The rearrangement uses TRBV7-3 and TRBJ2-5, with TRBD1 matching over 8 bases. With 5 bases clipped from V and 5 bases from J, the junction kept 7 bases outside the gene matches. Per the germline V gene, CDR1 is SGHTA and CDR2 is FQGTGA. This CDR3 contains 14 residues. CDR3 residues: CASSPTTGAETQYF. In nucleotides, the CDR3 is TGTGCCAGCAGCCCAACGACAGGGGCCGAGACCCAGTACTTC. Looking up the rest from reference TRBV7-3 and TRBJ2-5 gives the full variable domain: GAGVSQTPSNKVTEKGKYVELRCDPISGHTALYWYRQSLGQGPEFLIYFQGTGAADDSGLPNDRFFAVRPEGSVSTLKIQRTERGDSAVYLCASSPTTGAETQYFGPGTRLLVL.

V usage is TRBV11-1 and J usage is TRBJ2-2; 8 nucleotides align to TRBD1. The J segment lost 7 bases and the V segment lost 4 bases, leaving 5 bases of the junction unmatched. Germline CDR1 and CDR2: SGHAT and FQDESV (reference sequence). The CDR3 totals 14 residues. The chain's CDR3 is CASSSDRGHGELFF. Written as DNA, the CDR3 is TGTGCCAGCAGCTCCGACAGGGGCCACGGGGAGCTGTTTTTT.

DNA for the CDR3: TGTGCCAGCAGCCGGGCTTCCGGCGGAGATACGCAGTATTTT. This encodes CASSRASGGDTQYF. This chain links TRBV5-4 with TRBJ2-3; D is ambiguous. V was trimmed by 4 bases and J by 5 bases, leaving 14 bases between them. CDR1 and CDR2 (germline): SGHNT, YYREEE (reference sequence). This CDR3 is 14 amino acids long.

DNA for the CDR3: TGTGCCAGCAGCTGGGGGGACGGTCACAATGAGCAGTTCTTC. As protein: CASSWGDGHNEQFF. The chain joins TRBV5-5 to TRBJ2-1; tentative D call: TRBD2 (6 bases). From germline, CDR1 is SGHKS and CDR2 YYEKEE (reference sequence). V was cut by 3 bases and J by 5 bases, with 12 bases left in between. The CDR3 sequence is 14 residues long.

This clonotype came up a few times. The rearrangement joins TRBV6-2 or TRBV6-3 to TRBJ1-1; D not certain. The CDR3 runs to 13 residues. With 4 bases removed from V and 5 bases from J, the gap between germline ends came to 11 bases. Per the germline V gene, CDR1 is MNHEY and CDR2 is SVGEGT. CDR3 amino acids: CASSSNRDTEAFF. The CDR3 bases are TGTGCCAGCAGTTCTAATAGGGATACTGAAGCTTTCTTT.

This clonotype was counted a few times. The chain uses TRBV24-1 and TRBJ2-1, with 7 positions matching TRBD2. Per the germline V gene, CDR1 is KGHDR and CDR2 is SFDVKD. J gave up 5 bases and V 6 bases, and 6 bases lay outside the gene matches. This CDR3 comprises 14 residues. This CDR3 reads CATSMGGGNNEQFF. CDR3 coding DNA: TGTGCCACCAGTATGGGGGGGGGTAACAATGAGCAGTTCTTC.

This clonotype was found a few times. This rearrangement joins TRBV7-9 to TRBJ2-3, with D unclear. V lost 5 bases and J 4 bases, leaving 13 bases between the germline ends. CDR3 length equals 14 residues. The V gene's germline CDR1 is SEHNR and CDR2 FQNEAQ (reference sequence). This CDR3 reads CASSLIVVPDTQYF. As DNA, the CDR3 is TGTGCCAGCAGCCTGATAGTGGTTCCAGATACGCAGTATTTT.

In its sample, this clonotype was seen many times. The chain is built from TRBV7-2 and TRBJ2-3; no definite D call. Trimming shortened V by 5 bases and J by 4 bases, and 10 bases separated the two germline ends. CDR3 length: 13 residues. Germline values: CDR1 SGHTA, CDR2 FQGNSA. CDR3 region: CASSTGLADTQYF. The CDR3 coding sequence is TGTGCCAGCAGCACCGGGCTCGCAGATACGCAGTATTTT.

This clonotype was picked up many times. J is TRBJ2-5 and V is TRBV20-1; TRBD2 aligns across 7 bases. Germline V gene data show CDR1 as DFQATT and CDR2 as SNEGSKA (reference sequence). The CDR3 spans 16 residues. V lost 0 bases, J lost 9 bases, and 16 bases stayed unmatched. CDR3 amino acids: CSARDRVAGTPVAQYF. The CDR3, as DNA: TGCAGTGCTAGAGATCGGGTAGCGGGCACTCCCGTGGCCCAGTACTTC.

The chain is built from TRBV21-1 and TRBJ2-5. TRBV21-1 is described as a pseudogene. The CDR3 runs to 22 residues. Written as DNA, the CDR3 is TGTGCCAGCAGCAAAGAAGGCTTCGGGTGGTTTTGGGCAGAGGTATTCCAAGAGACCCAGTACTTC. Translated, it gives CASSKEGFGWFWAEVFQETQYF.

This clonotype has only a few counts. CDR3 amino acids: CASSLVDRGGVYEQYV. The CDR3 bases are TGTGCCAGCAGCTTAGTGGACAGGGGCGGGGTCTACGAGCAGTACGTC. The gene calls are TRBV7-3 and TRBJ2-7; 9 bases are shared with TRBD1. Germline loops: CDR1 SGHTA, CDR2 FQGTGA. The length of the CDR3 is 16 residues. V was clipped by 2 bases and J by 3 bases; unmatched bases: 8.

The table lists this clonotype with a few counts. The CDR3 region has the DNA TGTGCCAGCACCAATGAGGCTAGCGGGGGGGCATGGGAGCTGTTTTTT. Its translation is CASTNEASGGAWELFF. This chain joins TRBV28 and TRBJ2-2, with 12 bases identical to TRBD2. This CDR3 has 16 residues. The V and J ends lost 7 bases and 9 bases, in that order; junction bases with no gene match: 12. Germline V gene sequence: CDR1 MDHEN, CDR2 SYDVKM.

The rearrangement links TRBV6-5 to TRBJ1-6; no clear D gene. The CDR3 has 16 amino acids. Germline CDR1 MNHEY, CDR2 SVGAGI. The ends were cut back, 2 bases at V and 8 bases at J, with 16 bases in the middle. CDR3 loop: CASSYTPLTAYSPLHF. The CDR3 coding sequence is TGTGCCAGCAGTTACACCCCTTTAACAGCTTATTCACCCCTCCACTTT.